These 10 T cell receptor beta chains originate from one sample sequenced in a study of T cell repertoires in cytomegalovirus infection. TCRdb re-called the reads through MiXCR, storing one row per CDR3 protein. The table records around 740,000 distinct CDR3 sequences, approximately 34% of them present only once. Sequencing used PBMCs. The source of these receptors is a human donor in good health (CMV status not recorded). Some clones in this sample may be carry-over from other donors' samples.

This clonotype was observed a few times. The rearrangement joins TRBV6-2 or TRBV6-3 to TRBJ2-2; 7 positions match TRBD2. Germline CDR1 and CDR2: MNHEY and SVGEGT. This CDR3 comprises 16 residues. With V trimmed by 7 bases and J by 7 bases, 15 bases remained unmatched. The CDR3 sequence: CASTEPRTGRDGELFF. The CDR3 DNA reads TGTGCCAGCACTGAGCCCCGGACGGGGAGGGACGGGGAGCTGTTTTTT.

The rearrangement joins TRBV7-8 to TRBJ1-1; the D is unclear. Germline loops: CDR1 SGHVS, CDR2 FQNEAQ. CDR3 size: 15 residues. V lost 11 bases, J lost 5 bases, and 24 bases lay in between. The DNA of the CDR3 is TGTGCCGGAGCGGCGGACGGCAAGCGACGGACTGAAGCTTTCTTT. This translates into CAGAADGKRRTEAFF. The whole variable domain, remainder taken from reference TRBV7-8 and TRBJ1-1, is GAGVSQSPRYKVAKRGQDVALRCDPISGHVSLFWYQQALGQGPEFLTYFQNEAQLDKSGLPSDRFFAERPEGSVSTLKIQRTQQEDSAVYLCAGAADGKRRTEAFFGQGTRLTVV.

The chain has TRBV27 and TRBJ1-6, with a tentative D call TRBD1 (6 bases). Germline values: CDR1 MNHEY, CDR2 SMNVEV (reference sequence). The germline V and J ends were trimmed by 3 bases and 11 bases, with 20 bases remaining between them. The CDR3 totals 16 residues. CDR3 residues: CASSFLQRGGIAPLHF. CDR3 nucleotide sequence: TGTGCCAGCAGTTTTCTGCAGAGAGGGGGAATCGCACCCCTCCACTTT.

V usage is TRBV2 and J usage is TRBJ2-2; tentatively, D is TRBD2 (5 bases). This CDR3 has 16 amino acids. Trimming took off 6 bases at V and 4 bases at J, with 18 bases between the two ends. Germline CDR1 SNHLY, CDR2 FYNNEI. This chain's CDR3 is CASRDVGSASTGELFF. The CDR3, as DNA: TGTGCCAGCAGGGATGTGGGGAGCGCGAGCACCGGGGAGCTGTTTTTT.

This sequence joins TRBV14 and TRBJ2-7, with 8 bases identical to TRBD1. The J segment lost 5 bases and the V segment lost 6 bases, leaving 9 bases of the junction unmatched. This CDR3 region has 14 residues. Germline V gene lookup returns CDR1 SGHDN and CDR2 FVKESK. The CDR3 is CASSRRQGQNEQYF. The CDR3 bases are TGTGCCAGCAGTAGAAGACAGGGGCAGAACGAGCAGTACTTC. Supplemented by reference TRBV14 and TRBJ2-7, the full variable domain reads EAGVTQFPSHSVIEKGQTVTLRCDPISGHDNLYWYRRVMGKEIKFLLHFVKESKQDESGMPNNRFLAERTGGTYSTLKVQPAELEDSGVYFCASSRRQGQNEQYFGPGTRLTVT.

This clonotype was counted a few times. The genes are TRBV4-1 and TRBJ2-2; 8 bases line up with TRBD1. V shed 1 base, J shed 8 bases, and the junction held 12 bases outside the gene matches. Germline CDR1 is MGHRA and CDR2 is YSYEKL. The CDR3 is 17 residues long. The CDR3 loop reads CASSQGSAGGLGGELFF. In DNA, the CDR3 is TGCGCCAGCAGCCAAGGATCGGCAGGGGGCTTGGGAGGGGAGCTGTTTTTT.

This clonotype has more than one count but fewer than ten. The CDR3 loop is CASSITTAGMWEQYF. The CDR3 DNA is TGTGCCAGTAGTATAACGACAGCGGGAATGTGGGAGCAGTACTTC. The chain is built from TRBV19 and TRBJ2-7; 7 nucleotides line up with TRBD2. Per germline, CDR1 LNHDA and CDR2 SQIVND (reference sequence). The CDR3 runs to 15 residues. The ends lost 2 bases at V and 7 bases at J; junction bases unmatched: 11.

This clonotype was recorded a few times. This rearrangement joins TRBV2 to TRBJ1-5, with D unresolved. This CDR3 spans 13 amino acids. Germline loops: CDR1 SNHLY, CDR2 FYNNEI. Trimming shortened V by 5 bases and J by 7 bases, and 12 bases separated the two germline ends. The CDR3 here is CASSSEVRQPQHF. CDR3 coding DNA: TGTGCCAGCAGTTCGGAGGTTCGACAGCCCCAGCATTTT.

The rearrangement links TRBV4-1 to TRBJ2-1; TRBD1 matches at 8 bases. V lost 4 bases to trimming and J lost 9 bases; unmatched junction nucleotides: 11. The CDR3 is made up of 15 amino acids. The germline gives CDR1 MGHRA, CDR2 YSYEKL. This CDR3 is CASSRPSSGGSEQFF. In DNA form, the CDR3 reads TGCGCCAGCAGCCGTCCCTCCTCAGGGGGCAGTGAGCAGTTCTTC.

On this clonotype: This clone may be a read error of a much larger clone one base away. No conserved phenylalanine or tryptophan ends this CDR3, so it is likely a read error. The V call is TRBV7-2, the J call TRBJ2-1; 9 bases agree with TRBD2. The length of the CDR3 is 15 residues. Trimming at V came to 7 bases and at J to 8 bases, leaving 12 bases not matched to a gene. CDR1 and CDR2 from the germline V gene are SGHTA and FQGNSA. CDR3 coding DNA: TGTGCCAGCACCTACACCGGGACTAGCATCTATGAGCAGTTCTTA. This gives the protein CASTYTGTSIYEQFL.